This T cell receptor (beta chain) was observed in a study of CD8+ T cells in alopecia areata. As for the study in general: Patients remained on tofacitinib for 6 to 18 months and then went 6 months without it. Study-wide findings and caveats: Scalp clonality and expanded CD8+ clones among the top 100 were significantly decreased by tofacitinib. Compared with normal scalp, lesional scalp had higher clonality and more expanded CD8+ clones. Normal skin contains resident alphabeta T cells, and these are also sequenced in scalp samples.

Germline CDR1 reads LNHDA; CDR2 reads SQIVND (reference sequence). The CDR3 is 14 amino acids. The germline V and J ends were trimmed by 7 bases and 5 bases, with 14 bases remaining between them. cDNA prepared by RNA extraction and subsequent reverse transcription served as the template for sequencing. TCRdb keeps only in-frame clones here, not all; method: immunoSEQ multiplex PCR. The sample lists 110,000 or so clones, around three fifths occurring once. Comment on this clone: The antigen is undetermined.

The treatment was: oral pan-JAK inhibitor, 5-10 mg twice daily. The TCR sequence derives from a human donor with alopecia areata. Material: CD4+ T cells sorted from blood, obtained at week 24, from a patient treated with tofacitinib. The genes are TRBV19 and TRBJ1-4, with D perhaps TRBD1 (5 bases). The CDR3 sequence: CASTNVGGNEKLFF. CDR3 DNA: TGTGCCAGTACCAACGTGGGGGGAAATGAAAAACTGTTTTTT.